The 11 T cell receptor beta chains below all came from one sample that was sequenced in a study of blood T cell repertoires in COVID-19. The repertoire was sequenced with immunoSEQ multiplex PCR; TCRdb's copy has only in-frame clones and lacks some. The data show over 130,000 clones, with 85% to 90% seen just once and approximately 10% held by the top ten. Sequencing used peripheral blood. The origin of the receptors is a woman aged 80 or over with acute or convalescent COVID-19.

The chain recombines TRBV19 with TRBJ1-3; D is undetermined. The CDR3 has 12 residues. With 6 bases removed from V and 2 bases from J, the gap between germline ends came to 5 bases. Germline V gives CDR1 LNHDA, CDR2 SQIVND (reference sequence). The CDR3 here is CASRGPGNTIYF. The CDR3 DNA reads TGTGCCAGTAGGGGCCCTGGAAACACCATATATTTT.

V gene TRBV7-6 combines with J gene TRBJ1-4; 7 positions agree with TRBD1. Germline CDR1 SGHVS, CDR2 FNYEAQ. The CDR3 has 16 amino acids. V trimming: 5 bases; J trimming: 3 bases; junction bases outside the gene matches: 9. CDR3 nucleotides: TGTGCCAGCAGCCCTTCCGGCGGGACAGCTAATGAAAAACTGTTTTTT. Translation gives CASSPSGGTANEKLFF.

The J gene is TRBJ2-6, the V gene TRBV7-8; a possible D gene is TRBD1 (6 bases). CDR3 length: 18 residues. Germline CDR1 SGHVS, CDR2 FQNEAQ. V dropped 6 bases and J dropped 0 bases, with 18 bases sitting between them. Here the CDR3 reads CASRPPPGTNSGANVLTF. The CDR3 coding sequence is TGTGCCAGCAGACCTCCCCCTGGGACAAACTCTGGGGCCAACGTCCTGACTTTC.

V usage is TRBV20-1 and J usage is TRBJ1-2; tentative D call: TRBD1 (6 bases). This CDR3 is 11 amino acids long. Trimming left V 5 bases short and J 8 bases short, with 12 bases between. From germline, CDR1 is DFQATT and CDR2 SNEGSKA (reference sequence). The CDR3 DNA reads TGCAGTGCTGGACAGTTTAGAGGCTACACCTTC. Translating gives CSAGQFRGYTF.

This clone has just one count. The chain carries TRBV7-3 and TRBJ2-2; 8 bases fit TRBD1. Per germline, CDR1 SGHTA and CDR2 FQGTGA. This CDR3 spans 15 amino acids. Trimming at V came to 5 bases and at J to 7 bases, leaving 9 bases not matched to a gene. In DNA, the CDR3 is TGTGCCAGCAGCGCCTCAGGGGGCGAGTACGGGGAGCTGTTTTTT. This encodes CASSASGGEYGELFF. Together with reference TRBV7-3 and TRBJ2-2, the CDR3 gives the full variable domain: GAGVSQTPSNKVTEKGKYVELRCDPISGHTALYWYRQSLGQGPEFLIYFQGTGAADDSGLPNDRFFAVRPEGSVSTLKIQRTERGDSAVYLCASSASGGEYGELFFGEGSRLTVL.

The chain has TRBV7-9 and TRBJ2-7, with 9 nucleotides matching TRBD1. Germline CDR1 is SEHNR and CDR2 is FQNEAQ (reference sequence). The CDR3 contains 16 residues. V shed 5 bases and J 6 bases; nucleotides not matched to a gene: 14. For the CDR3, the DNA is TGTGCCAGCAGCATTTACCGGGACAGGGCAAGTGGCGAGCAGTACTTC. Its translation is CASSIYRDRASGEQYF.

DNA of the CDR3: TGTGCCAGCACCCCCACGGGGAACTATGGCTACACCTTC. It specifies CASTPTGNYGYTF. The chain has TRBV6-6 and TRBJ1-2; no clear D. The germline V gene encodes CDR1 MNHNY and CDR2 SVGAGI (reference sequence). Trimming took off 7 bases at V and 2 bases at J, with 11 bases between the two ends. CDR3 length: 13 residues.

This rearrangement joins TRBV6-6 to TRBJ1-3; the D is unclear. CDR1 is MNHNY, CDR2 SVGAGI, per germline (reference sequence). V was cut by 3 bases and J by 0 bases, with 12 bases left in between. The CDR3 spans 16 residues. The CDR3 is CASSYTQVLSGNTIYF. The CDR3 region has the DNA TGTGCCAGCAGTTATACTCAGGTTCTCTCTGGAAACACCATATATTTT.

This rearrangement joins TRBV5-1 to TRBJ1-2, with D perhaps matching TRBD1 (6 bases). The CDR3 consists of 15 residues. Per the germline V gene, CDR1 is SGHRS and CDR2 is YFSETQ. V was trimmed by 0 bases and J by 4 bases, leaving 13 bases between them. DNA of the CDR3: TGCGCCAGCAGCTTGGACAGGGCTTCTTTCTATGGCTACACCTTC. Translated, it gives CASSLDRASFYGYTF.

Note on this clone: This same CDR3 is encoded by further DNA sequences in the sample. The J gene is TRBJ1-5, the V gene TRBV7-2; the match to TRBD1 covers 8 bases. The CDR3 contains 14 residues. Per germline, CDR1 SGHTA and CDR2 FQGNSA. Losses at the gene ends were 5 bases for V and 4 bases for J; bases not matched to a gene: 4. As DNA, the CDR3 is TGTGCCAGCAGCGGACAGGGTGGAAATCAGCCCCAGCATTTT. It is translated as CASSGQGGNQPQHF.

This clone has more than one count but fewer than ten. V gene TRBV12-5 combines with J gene TRBJ1-1; 8 bases match TRBD1. Germline V gene data show CDR1 as LGHNT and CDR2 as FRNRAP. The CDR3 contains 16 residues. J lost 4 bases, V lost 1 base, and 8 bases had no gene match. The CDR3 DNA reads as TGTGCTAGTGGTTTGGCCTTGACAGGGGTTAGCACTGAAGCTTTCTTT. This codes for CASGLALTGVSTEAFF.